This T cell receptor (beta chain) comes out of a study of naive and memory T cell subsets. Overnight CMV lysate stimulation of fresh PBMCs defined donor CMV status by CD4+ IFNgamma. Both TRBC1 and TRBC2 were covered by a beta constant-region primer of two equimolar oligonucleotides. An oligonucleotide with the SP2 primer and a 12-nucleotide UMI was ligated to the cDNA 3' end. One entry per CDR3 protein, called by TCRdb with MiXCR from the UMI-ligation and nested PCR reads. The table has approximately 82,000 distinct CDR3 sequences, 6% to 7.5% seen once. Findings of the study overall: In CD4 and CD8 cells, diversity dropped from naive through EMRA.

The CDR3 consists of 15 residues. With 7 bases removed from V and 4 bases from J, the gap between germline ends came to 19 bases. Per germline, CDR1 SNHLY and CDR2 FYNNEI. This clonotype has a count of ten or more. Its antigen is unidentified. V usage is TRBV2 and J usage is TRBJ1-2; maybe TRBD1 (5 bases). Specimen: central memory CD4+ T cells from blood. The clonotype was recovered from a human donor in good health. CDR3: CASTEDDRGGYGYTF. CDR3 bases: TGTGCCAGCACCGAGGACGATCGGGGGGGCTATGGCTACACCTTC.